This T cell receptor (beta chain) derives from a study of beta chain features in type 1 diabetes. CDR1 and CDR2 (germline): GTSNPN, SVGIG (reference sequence). The CDR3 is made up of 12 amino acids. V was pared by 2 bases and J by 6 bases, with 10 bases between. Comments on this clone: Antigen specificity is unknown.

Broader study findings: cDNA-based reads could over-represent cells with high TCR expression.

The entirety of the isolated RNA underwent reverse transcription, so expressed TCRB transcripts were sequenced. Profiled with immunoSEQ multiplex PCR; TCRdb holds only in-frame clones, not every one. The sample contains about 200,000 clones, roughly 10% of which appear only once. The receptor was isolated from a man aged 18 to 30 in good health. J is TRBJ1-2 and V is TRBV30; D is unclear. Sequenced sample: central memory CD4+ T cells from blood. The CDR3 protein is CAWSRTFDGYTF. The CDR3 region has the DNA TGTGCCTGGAGTCGAACATTCGATGGCTACACCTTC.